The rows below give T cell receptor beta chains drawn from one sample of a study of CD8 T cells in Susac syndrome. TCRdb passed the immunoSEQ multiplex PCR reads through MiXCR, listing each CDR3 protein once. The top ten hold approximately 0.072% of the sample, which has hundreds of thousands of distinct CDR3 sequences, about 93% seen once. Sequenced sample: CD4+ T cells from PBMCs. Every receptor here comes from a human donor with multiple sclerosis. Each CDR3 is given with its conserved first and last residue. D genes are given only for firm matches. Size tells how often a clone was seen (once, few, many) or the class of an expanded clone, and some rows leave it out.

NA	13	TRBV29-1	TRBJ1-1	NA	CSVETREGLGAFF	TGCAGCGTTGAGACCAGGGAAGGTCTTGGAGCTTTCTTT
NA	18	TRBV24-1	TRBJ2-6	NA	CATSDWLQEMAGANVLTF	TGTGCCACCAGTGATTGGTTACAGGAGATGGCTGGGGCCAACGTCCTGACTTTC
NA	16	TRBV21-1	TRBJ1-3	NA	CASSKVGGDRGNTIYF	TGTGCCAGCAGCAAAGTTGGCGGGGACCGTGGAAACACCATATATTTT
NA	12	TRBV7-9	TRBJ1-5	once	CASSSRAQPQHF	TGTGCCAGCAGCTCCAGGGCTCAGCCCCAGCATTTT
TRBD2	21	TRBV11-1	TRBJ2-1	NA	CASSPGGIRRVAGLANNEQFF	TGTGCCAGCAGCCCCGGCGGGATACGGAGGGTAGCGGGACTCGCCAACAATGAGCAGTTCTTC
TRBD2	16	TRBV3-1	TRBJ2-7	NA	CASSQGLAGGHYEQYF	TGTGCCAGCAGCCAAGGGCTAGCGGGGGGGCACTACGAGCAGTACTTC
NA	15	TRBV7-2	TRBJ1-3	NA	CASSRTGVSENTIYF	TGTGCCAGCAGTCGTACAGGCGTCTCTGAAAACACCATATATTTT
TRBD1	15	TRBV20-1	TRBJ1-5	NA	CSARQGEHSNQPQHF	TGCAGTGCTAGGCAGGGGGAGCATAGCAATCAGCCCCAGCATTTT
NA	16	TRBV11-3	TRBJ2-2	NA	CASSSPRSEGAGELFF	TGTGCCAGCAGCTCCCCACGGTCCGAAGGGGCCGGGGAGCTGTTTTTT
NA	13	TRBV12-3/TRBV12-4	TRBJ2-1	NA	CASGGTVDTEQFF	TGTGCCAGCGGAGGTACGGTCGACACTGAGCAGTTCTTC
NA	14	TRBV20-1	TRBJ1-1	NA	CSAAQGTLNTEAFF	TGCAGTGCTGCACAGGGCACTTTGAACACTGAAGCTTTCTTT
NA	12	TRBV7-2	TRBJ2-5	NA	CASRGAGETQYF	TGTGCCAGCAGGGGGGCCGGGGAGACCCAGTACTTC
TRBD1	14	TRBV19	TRBJ2-1	NA	CASSPRSDRPSAFF	TGTGCCAGTAGTCCTCGATCGGACAGGCCTTCGGCGTTCTTC
TRBD2	16	TRBV6-1	TRBJ2-3	NA	CASSEALQREIDTQYF	TGTGCCAGCAGTGAAGCGCTACAGCGGGAGATAGATACGCAGTATTTT
NA	15	TRBV6-5	TRBJ2-1	NA	CASSYGQRHINEQFF	TGTGCCAGCAGTTACGGACAGCGGCATATCAATGAGCAGTTCTTC
NA	14	TRBV5-4	TRBJ2-1	once	CASSLTAGHNEQFF	TGTGCCAGCAGCCTAACCGCGGGGCACAATGAGCAGTTCTTC
NA	14	TRBV20-1	TRBJ2-3	NA	CSARAPSSPDTQYF	TGCAGTGCTAGAGCTCCGAGTAGCCCCGATACGCAGTATTTT
TRBD1	17	TRBV9	TRBJ1-2	NA	CASSVGGGGRLNYGYTF	TGTGCCAGCAGCGTAGGAGGAGGGGGCCGGCTTAACTATGGCTACACCTTC
TRBD1	15	TRBV12-3/TRBV12-4	TRBJ1-5	NA	CASSPLGTGNQPQHF	TGTGCCAGCAGTCCCCTCGGGACAGGAAATCAGCCCCAGCATTTT
NA	11	TRBV20-1	TRBJ2-3	NA	CSAMNADTQYF	TGCAGTGCTATGAACGCAGATACGCAGTATTTT
NA	13	TRBV6-5	TRBJ2-7	once	CASNRISGVDQYF	TGTGCCAGCAACCGCATTTCAGGGGTTGATCAGTACTTC
NA	13	TRBV2	TRBJ2-1	NA	CAGKVGTYNEQFF	TGTGCCGGGAAGGTGGGGACCTACAATGAGCAGTTCTTC
TRBD2	16	TRBV20-1	TRBJ2-1	few	CSARLGAGSSYNEQFF	TGCAGTGCTAGGCTCGGAGCGGGAAGCTCCTACAATGAGCAGTTCTTC